This is a list of T cell receptor beta chains from one sample in a study of blood T cells in healthy people across ages. TCRdb recomputed calls from the 5' RACE reads with MiXCR, one row per CDR3 protein. The data contain fewer than 900,000 distinct CDR3 sequences, roughly 43% of them seen just once; the ten biggest clones take up 20% to 25%. The specimen was blood. Source of these receptors: a woman between 55 and 75 years old in good health. Each CDR3 is given with its conserved first and last residue. The D gene is left open where the match is weak. Size values are once, few and many counts, or a class for expanded clones, and some rows have none.

d_gene: TRBD2
v_gene: TRBV6-2/TRBV6-3
j_gene: TRBJ2-7
len: 17
abundance: -
CDR3nt: TGTGCCAGCAGTCAGGGGCGGAGCGGGAGAAATTCAGGTGAGCAGTACTTC
CDR3aa: CASSQGRSGRNSGEQYF

d_gene: -
v_gene: TRBV12-3/TRBV12-4
j_gene: TRBJ2-1
len: 12
abundance: few
CDR3nt: TGTGCCAGCGGGAGGCGGATCAATGAGCAGTTCTTC
CDR3aa: CASGRRINEQFF

d_gene: TRBD2
v_gene: TRBV2
j_gene: TRBJ2-1
len: 14
abundance: -
CDR3nt: TGTGCCAGCAGTGGGCTAGCGGGGCCCAATGAGCAGTTCTTC
CDR3aa: CASSGLAGPNEQFF

d_gene: TRBD2
v_gene: TRBV7-3
j_gene: TRBJ2-3
len: 14
abundance: many
CDR3nt: TGTGCCAGCAGCTGGGGACTAGCGACAGATACGCAGTATTTT
CDR3aa: CASSWGLATDTQYF

d_gene: -
v_gene: TRBV6-6
j_gene: TRBJ2-7
len: 13
abundance: -
CDR3nt: TGTGCCAGCAGCTTATATAAAAACTACGAGCAGTACTTC
CDR3aa: CASSLYKNYEQYF

d_gene: TRBD1
v_gene: TRBV20-1
j_gene: TRBJ2-3
len: 14
abundance: -
CDR3nt: TGCAGTGCTACCCAGGGGGCGGGTACAGATACGCAGTATTTT
CDR3aa: CSATQGAGTDTQYF

d_gene: -
v_gene: TRBV28
j_gene: TRBJ1-2
len: 13
abundance: -
CDR3nt: TGTGCCAGCAGTTTAACAAATAACTATGGCTACACCTTC
CDR3aa: CASSLTNNYGYTF

d_gene: TRBD1
v_gene: TRBV6-2/TRBV6-3
j_gene: TRBJ2-1
len: 13
abundance: -
CDR3nt: TGTGCCAGCAGTGGGACAGGGACTGGTGAGCAGTTCTTC
CDR3aa: CASSGTGTGEQFF

d_gene: -
v_gene: TRBV6-5
j_gene: TRBJ2-7
len: 14
abundance: few
CDR3nt: TGTGCCAGCAGTGCCACGGGGTGGTCCTACGAGCAGTACTTC
CDR3aa: CASSATGWSYEQYF

d_gene: TRBD1
v_gene: TRBV5-4
j_gene: TRBJ2-5
len: 14
abundance: -
CDR3nt: TGTGCCAGCAGCTCGGGACAGTCAGGGGAGACCCAGTACTTC
CDR3aa: CASSSGQSGETQYF

d_gene: -
v_gene: TRBV12-3/TRBV12-4
j_gene: TRBJ1-2
len: 16
abundance: -
CDR3nt: TGTGCCAGCAGTTTAGGTGGAGCTACTTCTAACTATGGCTGCACCTTC
CDR3aa: CASSLGGATSNYGCTF

d_gene: TRBD2
v_gene: TRBV6-1
j_gene: TRBJ2-5
len: 15
abundance: -
CDR3nt: TGTGCCAGCAGTGAACTAGCGGGAGGGCGCAATGAGCAGTACTTC
CDR3aa: CASSELAGGRNEQYF

d_gene: -
v_gene: TRBV29-1
j_gene: TRBJ1-2
len: 12
abundance: few
CDR3nt: TGCAGCGTTGCCGGGACTTTCTATGGCTACACCTTC
CDR3aa: CSVAGTFYGYTF

d_gene: -
v_gene: TRBV6-6
j_gene: TRBJ2-7
len: 13
abundance: -
CDR3nt: TGTGCCAGCGCCCGGTCGTCCAAGTACGAGCAGTACTTC
CDR3aa: CASARSSKYEQYF

d_gene: TRBD2
v_gene: TRBV4-2
j_gene: TRBJ2-3
len: 16
abundance: -
CDR3nt: TGTGCCAGCAGCCAAGGCGTTGCTAGCGGGGGAGATACGCAGTATTTT
CDR3aa: CASSQGVASGGDTQYF

d_gene: TRBD2
v_gene: TRBV6-1
j_gene: TRBJ2-5
len: 13
abundance: many
CDR3nt: TGTGCCACCTTAGGGGACTATCACGAGACCCAGTACTTC
CDR3aa: CATLGDYHETQYF

d_gene: -
v_gene: TRBV4-1
j_gene: TRBJ2-7
len: 15
abundance: -
CDR3nt: TGCGCCAGCAGCCCGATTCTAGCGTTCACCTACGAGCAGTACTTC
CDR3aa: CASSPILAFTYEQYF

d_gene: -
v_gene: TRBV12-3/TRBV12-4
j_gene: TRBJ2-3
len: 15
abundance: -
CDR3nt: TGTGCCAGCAGTTTTCGACCCATCCTCACAGATACGCAGTATTTT
CDR3aa: CASSFRPILTDTQYF

d_gene: -
v_gene: TRBV5-1
j_gene: TRBJ1-1
len: 14
abundance: -
CDR3nt: TGCGCCAGCAGCTTGGACAGCTCGAACACTGAAGCTTTCTTT
CDR3aa: CASSLDSSNTEAFF

d_gene: TRBD2
v_gene: TRBV7-9
j_gene: TRBJ2-7
len: 18
abundance: few
CDR3nt: TGTGCCAGCAGCTACTTCAGTCTAGCGGGAGATAGGGCCTACGAGCAGTACTTC
CDR3aa: CASSYFSLAGDRAYEQYF

d_gene: -
v_gene: TRBV20-1
j_gene: TRBJ1-2
len: 15
abundance: -
CDR3nt: TGCAGTGCTAGCCCTCAGGGGTACGGTAACTATGGCTACACCTTC
CDR3aa: CSASPQGYGNYGYTF

d_gene: TRBD1
v_gene: TRBV7-3
j_gene: TRBJ2-2
len: 14
abundance: few
CDR3nt: TGTGCCAGCAGCCGGGGACAGGGGACCGGGGAGCTGTTTTTT
CDR3aa: CASSRGQGTGELFF

d_gene: -
v_gene: TRBV20-1
j_gene: TRBJ2-1
len: 11
abundance: many
CDR3nt: TGCAGTGCATACCTAGATGGTGAGCAGTTCTTC
CDR3aa: CSAYLDGEQFF

d_gene: -
v_gene: TRBV5-1
j_gene: TRBJ2-2
len: 16
abundance: -
CDR3nt: TGCGCCAGCAGCCCGGGTGGGGGACTGAACACCGGGGAGCTGTTTTTT
CDR3aa: CASSPGGGLNTGELFF

d_gene: -
v_gene: TRBV4-3
j_gene: TRBJ1-2
len: 12
abundance: -
CDR3nt: TGCGCCAGCAGCCAAGATCGGTATGGCTACACCTTC
CDR3aa: CASSQDRYGYTF

d_gene: -
v_gene: TRBV6-2/TRBV6-3
j_gene: TRBJ2-7
len: 14
abundance: -
CDR3nt: TGTGCCAGCAGTTCATGGGCAGGGGGACTCGAGCAGTACTTC
CDR3aa: CASSSWAGGLEQYF

d_gene: -
v_gene: TRBV29-1
j_gene: TRBJ2-5
len: 15
abundance: few
CDR3nt: TGCAGCGTTGACAGCTTCAGGGGTTTCCTAGAGACCCAGTACTTC
CDR3aa: CSVDSFRGFLETQYF

d_gene: TRBD2
v_gene: TRBV4-3
j_gene: TRBJ2-2
len: 16
abundance: few
CDR3nt: TGCGCCAGCAGCCAAGATTACGGGAGGGCCGGCGGGGAGCTGTTTTTT
CDR3aa: CASSQDYGRAGGELFF

d_gene: -
v_gene: TRBV6-5
j_gene: TRBJ2-3
len: 13
abundance: -
CDR3nt: TGTGCCAGCAGCAGGCGAGTCACAGATACGCAGTATTTT
CDR3aa: CASSRRVTDTQYF

d_gene: -
v_gene: TRBV12-5
j_gene: TRBJ2-7
len: 16
abundance: -
CDR3nt: TGTGCTAGTGGTTTGGTACTGTGGGAAAGCCTCCACGAGCAGTACTTC
CDR3aa: CASGLVLWESLHEQYF

d_gene: -
v_gene: TRBV28
j_gene: TRBJ1-2
len: 12
abundance: few
CDR3nt: TGTGCCAGCAGTCAGGACAGTCTCGGCTACACCTTC
CDR3aa: CASSQDSLGYTF

d_gene: -
v_gene: TRBV12-3/TRBV12-4
j_gene: TRBJ1-1
len: 15
abundance: -
CDR3nt: TGTGCCGGCAGCGCAGACCAGGGCGGGGCCACTGAAGCTTTCTTT
CDR3aa: CAGSADQGGATEAFF

d_gene: TRBD2
v_gene: TRBV7-2
j_gene: TRBJ2-5
len: 16
abundance: -
CDR3nt: TGTGCCAGCAGCTTAGGCGCTAGCGGATACCAAGAGACCCAGTACTTC
CDR3aa: CASSLGASGYQETQYF

d_gene: TRBD1
v_gene: TRBV6-5
j_gene: TRBJ2-1
len: 16
abundance: few
CDR3nt: TGTGCCAGCAGTTACCGAGGACAGGGAAAGGGGCATGAGCAGTTCTTC
CDR3aa: CASSYRGQGKGHEQFF

d_gene: TRBD1
v_gene: TRBV5-6
j_gene: TRBJ2-6
len: 17
abundance: -
CDR3nt: TGTGCCAGAGCCTCCCGGGACAGAGACTCTGGGGCCAACGTCCTGACTTTT
CDR3aa: CARASRDRDSGANVLTF

d_gene: -
v_gene: TRBV9
j_gene: TRBJ1-5
len: 14
abundance: -
CDR3nt: TGTGCCAGCAGCGTAGAACAGGGTGGTCAGCCCCAGCATTTT
CDR3aa: CASSVEQGGQPQHF

d_gene: TRBD1
v_gene: TRBV5-1
j_gene: TRBJ1-1
len: 15
abundance: -
CDR3nt: TGCGCCAGCAGCTTGGCCAACAACAGGGGCGCAACAGCTTTCTTT
CDR3aa: CASSLANNRGATAFF

d_gene: -
v_gene: TRBV20-1
j_gene: TRBJ1-6
len: 16
abundance: few
CDR3nt: TGCAGTGCTAGAGATGTTCAAGAGACTAATAATTCACCCCTCCACTTT
CDR3aa: CSARDVQETNNSPLHF

d_gene: -
v_gene: TRBV6-6
j_gene: TRBJ2-6
len: 17
abundance: -
CDR3nt: TGTGCCAGCAGTTACTCGGCAGGGAGCTCTGGGGCCAACGTCCTGACTTTC
CDR3aa: CASSYSAGSSGANVLTF

d_gene: -
v_gene: TRBV6-1
j_gene: TRBJ2-5
len: 13
abundance: -
CDR3nt: TGTGCCAGCAGTGTGGAGGGGCGGGAGACCCAGTACTTC
CDR3aa: CASSVEGRETQYF